The following is a T cell receptor beta chain sequence with its context. Its specificity is unknown. This sample is drawn from a study of Tregs in tolerant kidney transplant recipients. Study observations and caveats: Nucleotide sequences could not be compared across some patients' samples due to primer changes. Biological reproducibility was not directly addressed, but technical replication error appeared minimal. The most relevant donor-specific Treg TCRbeta repertoire apparently came from expansion with activated donor B cells.

The repertoire was sequenced with immunoSEQ multiplex PCR; TCRdb's copy has only in-frame clones and lacks some. Of over 50,000 clones listed, 80% to 90% are singletons. Trimming removed 2 bases from V and 5 bases from J, with 7 bases in between. The V gene's germline CDR1 is SGHAT and CDR2 FQNNGV. The CDR3 is 12 amino acids. Thawed PBMCs were FACS-sorted into unstimulated CD4+CD25+CD127- regulatory T cells, CD4+CD25- non-regulatory cells, CD4 and CD8 cells. The TCR sequence derives from a human donor who received a combined kidney and bone marrow transplant. The rearrangement links TRBV11-2 to TRBJ2-7; D may be TRBD1 (6 bases). This material consisted of Tregs from blood, taken before the transplant. CDR3 in amino acids: CASSLYRDEQYF. The CDR3 bases are TGTGCCAGCAGCTTATACAGGGACGAGCAGTACTTC.